The rows below give T cell receptor beta chains drawn from one sample of a study of blood T cell repertoires in COVID-19. Profiled with immunoSEQ multiplex PCR; TCRdb holds only in-frame clones, not every one. The table lists approximately 250,000 clones, approximately 80% of them singletons, with 8% to 9.5% in the top ten. The sample comprised peripheral blood. These receptors originate from a human donor in a cohort sampled during active COVID-19. Each CDR3 is given with its conserved first and last residue. D genes are given only for firm matches. Part of the rows lack a size; the others show once, few, many or a class for expanded clones.

D gene,J gene,V gene,clone size,CDR3 DNA,CDR3 protein
.,TRBJ1-6,TRBV3-1/TRBV3-2,once,TGTGCCAGCAGCCAAGGGAATCGGGGATATAATTCACCCCTCCACTTT,CASSQGNRGYNSPLHF
.,TRBJ1-2,TRBV6-2/TRBV6-3,.,TGTGCCAGCAGCCCTACGGACACAACTAACTATGGCTACACCTTC,CASSPTDTTNYGYTF
TRBD2,TRBJ2-3,TRBV7-6,.,TGTGCCAGCAGCCCGCGGACTAGCGGGTACACTGATACGCAGTATTTT,CASSPRTSGYTDTQYF
.,TRBJ1-6,TRBV28,once,TGTGCCAGCAGTTGGGGGGGCTCCTATAATTCACCCCTCCACTTT,CASSWGGSYNSPLHF
TRBD1,TRBJ1-2,TRBV6-5,few,TGTGCCAGCAGTTACGTCACAGGGGGCGTCGGCTACACCTTC,CASSYVTGGVGYTF
TRBD1,TRBJ1-5,TRBV6-2/TRBV6-3,once,TGTGCCAGCAGTTACTCCAGGGACAGGACCGGGCCACTTTATAGCAATCAGCCCCAGCATTTT,CASSYSRDRTGPLYSNQPQHF
TRBD1,TRBJ1-1,TRBV5-1,.,TGCGCCAGCAGCTTGGATACAGGGGTAACTGAAGCTTTCTTT,CASSLDTGVTEAFF
.,TRBJ2-3,TRBV5-1,.,TGCGCCAGCCGTCTACCAAGTAACGCTGGAGCAGATACGCAGTATTTT,CASRLPSNAGADTQYF
.,TRBJ2-5,TRBV21-1,.,TGTGCCAGCAGGACGACTAGCGGGAGGGCGTTGGGAGTCGAGACCCAGTACTTC,CASRTTSGRALGVETQYF
TRBD1,TRBJ1-2,TRBV2,.,TGTGCCAGCAGTGTGGTAACAGGGGGTAAATATGGCTACACCTTC,CASSVVTGGKYGYTF
TRBD1,TRBJ1-5,TRBV10-3,few,TGTGCCATCAGTGAGTCAAAAGGACAGGCCCCGGGGCCCCAGCATTTT,CAISESKGQAPGPQHF
.,TRBJ2-3,TRBV15,.,TGTGCCACCAGCAGAAGTCTCGCGGGCTACACAGATACGCAGTATTTT,CATSRSLAGYTDTQYF
.,TRBJ2-1,TRBV13,.,TGTGCCAGCAGCCCGCAACGAAGTCGGGTTGAGCAGTTCTTC,CASSPQRSRVEQFF
TRBD2,TRBJ2-7,TRBV5-1,.,TGCGCCAGCAGCTCAAGGACTAGCGGCTCCTACGAGCAGTACTTC,CASSSRTSGSYEQYF
.,TRBJ2-1,TRBV10-3,.,TGTGCCATCAGTGAATCCATCATCCAGTTCTTC,CAISESIIQFF
TRBD1,TRBJ1-6,TRBV19,.,TGTGCCAGTAGTCCCAGACAGGGACTCGGGTCTTCACCCCTCCACTTT,CASSPRQGLGSSPLHF
TRBD2,TRBJ2-2,TRBV3-1/TRBV3-2,.,TGTGCCAGCAGCCCAGGACTAGCGGGGGCAAAGAACACCGGGGAGCTGTTTTTT,CASSPGLAGAKNTGELFF
.,TRBJ2-6,TRBV7-2,.,TGTGCCAGCAGCTTGGGCGTAACAAGCTCTGGGGCCAACGTCCTGACTTTC,CASSLGVTSSGANVLTF
.,TRBJ1-1,TRBV15,few,TGTGCCACCAGCAGAGTCCCCCGGGGGAACACTGAAGCTTTCTTT,CATSRVPRGNTEAFF
.,TRBJ2-7,TRBV28,once,TGTGCCAGCAGACGGGGGTCCTACGAGCAGTACTTC,CASRRGSYEQYF
TRBD1,TRBJ1-6,TRBV28,.,TGTGCCAGCAGTTCTATTAAGACAGGGAGCTCCTATAATTCACCCCTCCACTTT,CASSSIKTGSSYNSPLHF
TRBD2,TRBJ2-6,TRBV5-1,.,TGCGCCAGCAGTCAAATGCGGGGGTTAGGATCTGGGGCCAACGTCCTGACTTTC,CASSQMRGLGSGANVLTF
TRBD1,TRBJ2-7,TRBV2,.,TGTGCCAGCAGTCTCGACAGGGGGCCCGACGAGCAGTACTTC,CASSLDRGPDEQYF
TRBD2,TRBJ2-1,TRBV3-1/TRBV3-2,.,TGTGCCAGCAGCCAGGGCGGGAGCTCCTACAATGAGCAGTTCTTC,CASSQGGSSYNEQFF
.,TRBJ2-3,TRBV10-2,.,TGCGCCAGCAGTGAGTCGCTGAACAGGGCAGATACGCAGTATTTT,CASSESLNRADTQYF
.,TRBJ2-7,TRBV7-2,medium-sized,TGTGCCAGCAATGGGGGGACCTACGAGCAGTACTTC,CASNGGTYEQYF
TRBD2,TRBJ2-1,TRBV25-1,few,TGTGCCAGCAGTGGATGGACTAGCGGGGGGCAACTCAATGAGCAGTTCTTC,CASSGWTSGGQLNEQFF
.,TRBJ2-5,TRBV29-1,few,TGCAGCGCCGACTTGGTCCGCCAGTACTTC,CSADLVRQYF
TRBD1,TRBJ1-3,TRBV7-9,.,TGTGCCAGCAGCACCTGGGACAGGGGGTCTGGAAACACCATATATTTT,CASSTWDRGSGNTIYF
TRBD1,TRBJ1-5,TRBV5-4,few,TGTGCCAGCAGCAGGGGGACAGGTGGGCAGCCCCAGCATTTT,CASSRGTGGQPQHF
TRBD1,TRBJ1-5,TRBV6-5,.,TGTGCCAGCAGGGCCGACAGGGGGGGCAATCAGCCCCAGCATTTT,CASRADRGGNQPQHF
.,TRBJ1-5,TRBV10-3,.,TGTGCCATCCCCACGGACAGACCGAATAGCAATCAGCCCCAGCATTTT,CAIPTDRPNSNQPQHF
.,TRBJ1-3,TRBV7-8,.,TGTGCCAGCACCGGGGGGTCCTCTGGAAACACCATATATTTT,CASTGGSSGNTIYF
TRBD1,TRBJ2-7,TRBV5-8,.,TGTGCCAGCAGTGGGACAGGGCTTTCGCGGCAGTACTTC,CASSGTGLSRQYF
TRBD2,TRBJ2-7,TRBV27,.,TGTGCCAGCAGTCCCAACGTACGCGGGGGGGAGCAGTACTTC,CASSPNVRGGEQYF
.,TRBJ1-2,TRBV11-2,.,TGTGCCAGCAGCCCCGGGAGGTCAGTCAACTATGGCTACACCTTC,CASSPGRSVNYGYTF
TRBD2,TRBJ2-1,TRBV5-6,.,TGTGCCAGTAAGGAAGGACTAGCGGTTTACAATGAGCAGTTCTTC,CASKEGLAVYNEQFF
.,TRBJ1-5,TRBV11-2,.,TGTGCCAGCAGCTTAGGACTGAGCAATCAGCCCCAGCATTTT,CASSLGLSNQPQHF
.,TRBJ1-1,TRBV9,few,TGTGCCAGCAGCGAAGGACAGAAGAACACTGAAGCTTTCTTT,CASSEGQKNTEAFF
TRBD2,TRBJ2-7,TRBV11-3,.,TGTGCCAGCAGCCCCGGGACTAGCGGGATTCTCTCCTACGAGCAGTACTTC,CASSPGTSGILSYEQYF
.,TRBJ2-1,TRBV6-5,.,TGTGCCAGCCCCAGGGGGGTAGGTGAGCAGTTCTTC,CASPRGVGEQFF
TRBD1,TRBJ1-1,TRBV15,.,TGTGCCACCAGCCGTCTGGACAGGGAGAAAGACACTGAAGCTTTCTTT,CATSRLDREKDTEAFF
.,TRBJ2-3,TRBV19,.,TGTGCCAGTACCCGGCAGGGTTCCGACACGCAGTATTTT,CASTRQGSDTQYF
TRBD1,TRBJ1-2,TRBV28,.,TGTGCCAGCACCTTGGGTGGAGGGGGCATCCATGGCTACACCTTC,CASTLGGGGIHGYTF
.,TRBJ1-2,TRBV10-3,.,TGTGCCATCAGTGTGGGCGGAGGGTACTATGGCTACACCTTC,CAISVGGGYYGYTF
.,TRBJ2-1,TRBV12-3/TRBV12-4,.,TGTGCCAGCAGTGCAGCGAATGAGCAGTTCTTC,CASSAANEQFF
TRBD1,TRBJ1-2,TRBV5-1,.,TGCGCCAGCACTTCCCGGGGGACAGGGAGCGTTAGGAGAGAAAACTATGGCTACACCTTC,CASTSRGTGSVRRENYGYTF
.,TRBJ2-1,TRBV19,.,TGTGCCAGTAGTCCCACTCCGGGTCTAACCTCCTACAATGAGCAGTTCTTC,CASSPTPGLTSYNEQFF
TRBD1,TRBJ1-5,TRBV6-5,.,TGTGCCAGCAGACTCGACAGGGATGCTCAGCCCCAGCATTTT,CASRLDRDAQPQHF
.,TRBJ1-2,TRBV11-1,.,TGTGCCAGCAGCCAATATTCAGGGGCTGGCTATGGCTACACCTTC,CASSQYSGAGYGYTF
.,TRBJ1-1,TRBV6-5,.,TGTGCCAGCAGTCCACAAAAGGGGGTGAACACTGAAGCTTTCTTT,CASSPQKGVNTEAFF
TRBD1,TRBJ2-4,TRBV7-2,.,TGTGCCAGCAGCTGGGACAGAGCCAAAAACATTCAGTACTTC,CASSWDRAKNIQYF
TRBD1,TRBJ1-3,TRBV28,.,TGTGCCAGCAAACATGGGACAGTAGGTGGAAACACCATATATTTT,CASKHGTVGGNTIYF
.,TRBJ1-3,TRBV5-1,.,TGCGCCAGCAGCTTGGACAGATTAAGCTCTGGAAACACCATATATTTT,CASSLDRLSSGNTIYF